The TCR beta chain described here comes from a study of blood T cells in healthy people across ages. The study, taken as a whole, reports: Expanded clonotype changes were possibly confounded by unknown donor CMV status. While age rose, TCR beta diversity per million T cells dropped in a roughly linear way.

A second PCR of roughly 7 to 11 cycles used a sample-barcoded 5' primer and a J-beta primer mix. TCRdb used MiXCR to reprocess the 5' RACE reads, holding one entry per CDR3 protein. This table has approximately 800,000 distinct CDR3 sequences, around 36% appearing once. CDR1 MNHEY and CDR2 SVGAGI come from the germline V gene. The CDR3 is made up of 13 amino acids. V lost 6 bases, J lost 11 bases, and 12 bases stayed unmatched. There are a few counts of this clonotype. Its antigen remains unidentified. The source is a man younger than 35 in good health. What was sequenced was blood. This chain joins TRBV6-5 and TRBJ1-1; 7 nucleotides match TRBD1. This CDR3 reads CASSRDSPRGAFF. For the CDR3, the DNA is TGTGCCAGCAGCCGGGACAGCCCAAGGGGGGCTTTCTTT.